This T cell receptor (beta chain) emerged from a study of T cells after somatic rescue of genetic block. Measured with immunoSEQ multiplex PCR; TCRdb has only the in-frame clones, and not every one. Of 70,000 or so clones in the sample, 92% were seen once. This clone was seen just once. This TCR came from a man in his forties or fifties. The material sequenced was peripheral blood mononuclear cells (PBMCs).

The CDR3: CASSRTSGGADTQYF. CDR3 nucleotide sequence: TGCGCCAGCAGCCGGACTAGCGGGGGGGCAGATACGCAGTATTTT. The chain is built from TRBV5-1 and TRBJ2-3; 15 positions agree with TRBD2. Per germline, CDR1 SGHRS and CDR2 YFSETQ. CDR3 size: 15 residues. The junction had 1 base not matched to a gene; V was cut back by 4 bases and J by 4 bases.